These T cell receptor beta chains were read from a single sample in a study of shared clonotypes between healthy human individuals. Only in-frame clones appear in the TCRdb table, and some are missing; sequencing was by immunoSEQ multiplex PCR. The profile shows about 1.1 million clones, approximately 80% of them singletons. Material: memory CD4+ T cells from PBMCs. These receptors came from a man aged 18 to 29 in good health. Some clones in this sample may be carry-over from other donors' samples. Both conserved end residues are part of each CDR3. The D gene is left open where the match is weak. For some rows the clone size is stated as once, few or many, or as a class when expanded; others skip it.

cdr3_aa: CASSPVASTDTQYF; cdr3_nt: TGTGCCAGCAGCCCTGTGGCTAGCACAGATACGCAGTATTTT; j_call: TRBJ2-3; d_call: .; v_call: TRBV7-8; clone_size: .
cdr3_aa: CASSLSTTNTDTQYF; cdr3_nt: TGCGCCAGCAGCTTGTCGACTACAAACACAGATACGCAGTATTTT; j_call: TRBJ2-3; d_call: .; v_call: TRBV5-1; clone_size: .
cdr3_aa: CASSQLLPDVPGRVGYTF; cdr3_nt: TGCGCCAGCAGCCAACTTCTCCCAGATGTTCCCGGTAGGGTTGGCTACACCTTC; j_call: TRBJ1-2; d_call: .; v_call: TRBV4-1; clone_size: .
cdr3_aa: CASSLTVAGGQETQYF; cdr3_nt: TGCGCCAGCAGCCTCACTGTCGCGGGAGGACAAGAGACCCAGTACTTC; j_call: TRBJ2-5; d_call: TRBD2; v_call: TRBV4-1; clone_size: .
cdr3_aa: CASREEGHQETQYF; cdr3_nt: TGTGCCAGCAGGGAGGAGGGACATCAAGAGACCCAGTACTTC; j_call: TRBJ2-5; d_call: .; v_call: TRBV27; clone_size: .
cdr3_aa: CASSPRRGTDTQYF; cdr3_nt: TGTGCCAGCTCACCGCGACGTGGCACAGATACGCAGTATTTT; j_call: TRBJ2-3; d_call: .; v_call: TRBV18; clone_size: .
cdr3_aa: CASSSPLGFPYNEQFF; cdr3_nt: TGTGCCAGCAGCTCCCCACTGGGGTTTCCCTACAATGAGCAGTTCTTC; j_call: TRBJ2-1; d_call: .; v_call: TRBV5-6; clone_size: .
cdr3_aa: CASSPNNEQFF; cdr3_nt: TGCGCCAGCAGCCCTAACAATGAGCAGTTCTTC; j_call: TRBJ2-1; d_call: .; v_call: TRBV5-1; clone_size: .
cdr3_aa: CASRGGNTEAFF; cdr3_nt: TGTGCCAGCCGCGGGGGTAACACTGAAGCTTTCTTT; j_call: TRBJ1-1; d_call: .; v_call: TRBV28; clone_size: .
cdr3_aa: CASSLEGAGADTQYF; cdr3_nt: TGTGCCAGCAGCTTAGAGGGGGCAGGGGCAGATACGCAGTATTTT; j_call: TRBJ2-3; d_call: TRBD1; v_call: TRBV7-9; clone_size: once
cdr3_aa: CASSPDRGIYEQYF; cdr3_nt: TGTGCCAGCAGCCCAGACAGGGGAATCTACGAGCAGTACTTC; j_call: TRBJ2-7; d_call: TRBD1; v_call: TRBV9; clone_size: .
cdr3_aa: CASSSEVYGYTF; cdr3_nt: TGTGCCAGCAGCTCCGAGGTGTATGGCTACACCTTC; j_call: TRBJ1-2; d_call: .; v_call: TRBV5-4; clone_size: .
cdr3_aa: CASRTPAGVHEQYF; cdr3_nt: TGTGCCAGCAGAACCCCCGCCGGGGTCCACGAGCAGTACTTC; j_call: TRBJ2-7; d_call: .; v_call: TRBV6-5; clone_size: many
cdr3_aa: CASSQGQGLSYGYTF; cdr3_nt: TGTGCCAGCAGCCAAGGACAGGGGTTAAGTTATGGCTACACCTTC; j_call: TRBJ1-2; d_call: TRBD1; v_call: TRBV11-2; clone_size: .
cdr3_aa: CASSSNRDRGARSDNQPQHF; cdr3_nt: TGTGCCAGCAGCAGTAACCGGGACAGGGGGGCTAGGAGTGACAATCAGCCCCAGCATTTT; j_call: TRBJ1-5; d_call: .; v_call: TRBV21-1; clone_size: .
cdr3_aa: CASSESQQETQYF; cdr3_nt: TGTGCCAGCAGTGAAAGCCAACAAGAGACCCAGTACTTC; j_call: TRBJ2-5; d_call: .; v_call: TRBV6-1; clone_size: .
cdr3_aa: CASSVQPSYEQYF; cdr3_nt: TGCGCCAGCAGTGTCCAGCCCTCCTACGAGCAGTACTTC; j_call: TRBJ2-7; d_call: .; v_call: TRBV10-2; clone_size: .
cdr3_aa: CASSYARTGWQDTIYF; cdr3_nt: TGTGCCAGCAGTTACGCTCGGACAGGGTGGCAGGACACCATATATTTT; j_call: TRBJ1-3; d_call: TRBD1; v_call: TRBV6-7; clone_size: .
cdr3_aa: CASSRQGPPGNTEAFF; cdr3_nt: TGCGCCAGCAGCCGACAGGGTCCCCCCGGGAACACTGAAGCTTTCTTT; j_call: TRBJ1-1; d_call: TRBD1; v_call: TRBV5-1; clone_size: .
cdr3_aa: CASSISVAGANVLTF; cdr3_nt: TGCGCCAGCTCGATCAGCGTTGCCGGGGCCAACGTCCTGACTTTC; j_call: TRBJ2-6; d_call: .; v_call: TRBV5-1; clone_size: .
cdr3_aa: CASSMRGGHYGYTF; cdr3_nt: TGTGCCAGTAGTATGCGCGGGGGTCACTATGGCTACACCTTC; j_call: TRBJ1-2; d_call: .; v_call: TRBV19; clone_size: .
cdr3_aa: CASSPTAAYGYTF; cdr3_nt: TGTGCCAGCAGTCCGACAGCAGCCTATGGCTACACCTTC; j_call: TRBJ1-2; d_call: .; v_call: TRBV28; clone_size: .
cdr3_aa: CATSRFRDGTNYGYTF; cdr3_nt: TGTGCCACCAGCAGGTTCCGGGACGGTACTAACTATGGCTACACCTTC; j_call: TRBJ1-2; d_call: .; v_call: TRBV15; clone_size: .
cdr3_aa: CASSRRDGYEQYF; cdr3_nt: TGTGCCAGCAGCCGCCGGGACGGTTACGAGCAGTACTTC; j_call: TRBJ2-7; d_call: .; v_call: TRBV11-1; clone_size: few
cdr3_aa: CASSVGGKSGANVLTF; cdr3_nt: TGTGCCAGCAGCGTCGGCGGAAAGTCTGGGGCCAACGTCCTGACTTTC; j_call: TRBJ2-6; d_call: .; v_call: TRBV9; clone_size: .
cdr3_aa: CASSYSGRGNQPQHF; cdr3_nt: TGTGCCAGCAGTTACTCTGGCAGGGGCAATCAGCCCCAGCATTTT; j_call: TRBJ1-5; d_call: .; v_call: TRBV6-5; clone_size: .
cdr3_aa: CASSRQGSGYNEQFF; cdr3_nt: TGTGCCAGCAGTAGACAGGGGTCCGGCTACAATGAGCAGTTCTTC; j_call: TRBJ2-1; d_call: TRBD1; v_call: TRBV6-1; clone_size: few
cdr3_aa: CASSSALGEAFF; cdr3_nt: TGTGCCAGCAGCTCAGCCTTGGGGGAAGCTTTCTTT; j_call: TRBJ1-1; d_call: .; v_call: TRBV9; clone_size: .
cdr3_aa: CASSVRLAGVGVYNEQFF; cdr3_nt: TGTGCCAGCAGTGTCCGGCTAGCGGGAGTAGGGGTCTACAATGAGCAGTTCTTC; j_call: TRBJ2-1; d_call: TRBD2; v_call: TRBV28; clone_size: .
cdr3_aa: CAISESRDWGNEKLFF; cdr3_nt: TGTGCCATCAGTGAGTCCAGGGATTGGGGTAATGAAAAACTGTTTTTT; j_call: TRBJ1-4; d_call: .; v_call: TRBV10-3; clone_size: .
cdr3_aa: CASSLLGAGTRELFF; cdr3_nt: TGTGCCAGCAGTTTACTCGGCGCAGGGACGAGGGAGCTGTTTTTT; j_call: TRBJ2-2; d_call: .; v_call: TRBV27; clone_size: .
cdr3_aa: CASSLWTASGANVLTF; cdr3_nt: TGTGCCAGCAGTTTATGGACGGCCTCTGGGGCCAACGTCCTGACTTTC; j_call: TRBJ2-6; d_call: .; v_call: TRBV28; clone_size: .
cdr3_aa: CASSADGGPGEKLFF; cdr3_nt: TGTGCCAGCAGTGCCGATGGGGGACCGGGTGAAAAACTGTTTTTT; j_call: TRBJ1-4; d_call: .; v_call: TRBV2; clone_size: .
cdr3_aa: CASSPQGADEKLFF; cdr3_nt: TGCGCCAGCAGCCCGCAGGGGGCCGATGAAAAACTGTTTTTT; j_call: TRBJ1-4; d_call: TRBD1; v_call: TRBV5-1; clone_size: .
cdr3_aa: CASDSGDGLNTEAFF; cdr3_nt: TGCGCCAGCGACAGTGGGGACGGCCTGAACACTGAAGCTTTCTTT; j_call: TRBJ1-1; d_call: .; v_call: TRBV10-2; clone_size: .